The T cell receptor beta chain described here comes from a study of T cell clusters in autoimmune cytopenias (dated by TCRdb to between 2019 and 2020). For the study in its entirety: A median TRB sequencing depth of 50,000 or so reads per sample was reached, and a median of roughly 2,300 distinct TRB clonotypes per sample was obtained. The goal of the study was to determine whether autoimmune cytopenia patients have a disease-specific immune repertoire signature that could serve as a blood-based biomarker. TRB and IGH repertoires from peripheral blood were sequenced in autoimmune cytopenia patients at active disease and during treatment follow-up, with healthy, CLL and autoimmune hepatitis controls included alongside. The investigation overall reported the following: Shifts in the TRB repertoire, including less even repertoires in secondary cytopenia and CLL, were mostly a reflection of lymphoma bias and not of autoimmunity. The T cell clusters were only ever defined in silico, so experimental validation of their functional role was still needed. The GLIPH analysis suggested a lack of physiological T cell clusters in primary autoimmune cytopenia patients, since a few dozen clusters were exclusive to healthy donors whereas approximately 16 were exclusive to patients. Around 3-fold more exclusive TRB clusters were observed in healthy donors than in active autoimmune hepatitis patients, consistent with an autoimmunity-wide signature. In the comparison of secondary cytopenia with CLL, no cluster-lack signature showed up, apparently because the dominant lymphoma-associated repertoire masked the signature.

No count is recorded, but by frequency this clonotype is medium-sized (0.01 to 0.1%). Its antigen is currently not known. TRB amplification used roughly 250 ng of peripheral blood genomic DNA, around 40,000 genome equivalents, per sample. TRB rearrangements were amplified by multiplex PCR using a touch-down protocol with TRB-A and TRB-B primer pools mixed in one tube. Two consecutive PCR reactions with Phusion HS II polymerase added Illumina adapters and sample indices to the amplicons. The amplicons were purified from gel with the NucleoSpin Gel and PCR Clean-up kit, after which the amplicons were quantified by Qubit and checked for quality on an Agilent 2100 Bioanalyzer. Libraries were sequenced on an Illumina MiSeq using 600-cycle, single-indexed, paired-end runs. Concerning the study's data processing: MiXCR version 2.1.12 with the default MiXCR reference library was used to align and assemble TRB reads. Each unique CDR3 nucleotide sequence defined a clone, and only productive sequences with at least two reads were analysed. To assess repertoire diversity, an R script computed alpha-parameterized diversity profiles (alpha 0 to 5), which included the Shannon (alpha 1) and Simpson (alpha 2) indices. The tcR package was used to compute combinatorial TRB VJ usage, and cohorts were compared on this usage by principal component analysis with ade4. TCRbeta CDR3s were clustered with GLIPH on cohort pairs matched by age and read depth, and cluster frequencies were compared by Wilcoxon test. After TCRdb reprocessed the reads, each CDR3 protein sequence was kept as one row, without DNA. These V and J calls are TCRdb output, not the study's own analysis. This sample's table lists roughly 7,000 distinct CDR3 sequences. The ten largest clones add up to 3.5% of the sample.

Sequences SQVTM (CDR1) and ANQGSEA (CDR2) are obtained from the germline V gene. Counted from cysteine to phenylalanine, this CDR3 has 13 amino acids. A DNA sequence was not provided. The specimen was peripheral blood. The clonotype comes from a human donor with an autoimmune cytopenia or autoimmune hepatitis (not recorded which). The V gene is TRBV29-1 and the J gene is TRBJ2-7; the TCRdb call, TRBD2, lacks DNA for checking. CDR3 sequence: CSAEETYAGEQYF.